This T cell receptor beta chain stems from a study of T cell changes during pregnancy in multiple sclerosis. Produced via immunoSEQ multiplex PCR; TCRdb's table is partial and in-frame only. The data contain approximately 43,000 clones, roughly 95% of them singletons. Source: CD8+ T cells from peripheral blood mononuclear cells, taken after pregnancy. This receptor was taken from a female donor with multiple sclerosis, enrolled in a pregnancy study.

The CDR3 bases are TGCGCCAGCAGCTTGGTTTATCCAGGGCTCAATGTGAACACTGAAGCTTTCTTT. This sequence encodes CASSLVYPGLNVNTEAFF. This chain connects TRBV5-1 to TRBJ1-1; D is possibly TRBD1 (5 bases). CDR1 and CDR2 (germline): SGHRS, YFSETQ. V lost 0 bases, J lost 0 bases, and 18 bases lay in between. This CDR3 comprises 18 residues.